The rows below give T cell receptor beta chains drawn from one sample of a study of graft-versus-host responses after intestinal transplantation. Measured with immunoSEQ multiplex PCR; TCRdb has only the in-frame clones, and not every one. The sample has about 10,000 clones, about 92% seen once. The starting material was PBMCs, obtained more than 40 days after intestinal transplantation. All receptors come from a human patient who received an intestinal transplant, so some T cells may come from the graft donor. The CDR3 runs from the conserved cysteine through the conserved F or W. The order of the fields is clone size, CDR3 length, D gene, V gene, J gene, CDR3 protein, CDR3 DNA. A D gene is named only where the DNA matches it firmly. Rows may omit the clone size; those that give it use once, few, many or a size class.

>few|15|NA|TRBV6-5|TRBJ2-6
CASARGVSGANVLTF
TGTGCCAGCGCTCGCGGGGTTTCTGGGGCCAACGTCCTGACTTTC
>NA|13|NA|TRBV29-1|TRBJ2-2
CSVGGVRPGELFF
TGCAGCGTTGGTGGTGTCAGGCCCGGGGAGCTGTTTTTT
>once|11|NA|TRBV7-9|TRBJ1-1
CASSQGTEAFF
TGTGCCAGCAGCCAAGGCACTGAAGCTTTCTTT
>NA|16|NA|TRBV5-8|TRBJ1-3
CASSQGRAFDGNTIYF
TGTGCCAGCAGCCAGGGGAGGGCCTTCGATGGAAACACCATATATTTT
>NA|13|NA|TRBV7-3|TRBJ2-1
CASSPGLGLVQFF
TGTGCCAGCAGCCCGGGACTGGGGTTAGTGCAGTTCTTC
>NA|13|NA|TRBV25-1|TRBJ1-2
CASSDFRESSYTF
TGTGCCAGCAGTGATTTTAGGGAAAGTAGCTACACCTTC
>NA|15|NA|TRBV18|TRBJ2-2
CASSPSAGNTGELFF
TGTGCCAGCTCACCATCGGCAGGGAACACCGGGGAGCTGTTTTTT
>NA|16|NA|TRBV12-5|TRBJ2-1
CASGLVRGDSYNEQFF
TGTGCTAGTGGTTTGGTACGCGGTGACTCCTACAATGAGCAGTTCTTC
>NA|17|NA|TRBV6-1|TRBJ1-1
CASSARSGLSRGTEAFF
TGTGCCAGCAGTGCACGAAGTGGGCTCAGCAGGGGCACTGAAGCTTTCTTT
>NA|17|NA|TRBV18|TRBJ2-5
CASSPDLGPGARETQYF
TGTGCCAGCTCACCTGACCTAGGGCCGGGGGCTCGGGAGACCCAGTACTTC
>NA|14|TRBD1|TRBV5-6|TRBJ1-6
CASSPDRVNSPLHF
TGTGCCAGCAGCCCCGACAGGGTCAATTCACCCCTCCACTTT
>NA|20|TRBD1|TRBV18|TRBJ2-3
CASSPGPDRDLNPSTDTQYF
TGTGCCAGCTCACCGGGACCGGACAGGGACCTGAACCCTAGCACAGATACGCAGTATTTT
>NA|15|TRBD2|TRBV5-1|TRBJ2-2
CASSATSGASGELFF
TGCGCCAGCAGCGCGACTAGCGGGGCCTCCGGGGAGCTGTTTTTT
>NA|19|NA|TRBV9|TRBJ1-4
CASSVAHRPDDLGNEKLFF
TGTGCCAGCAGCGTGGCTCACAGACCGGACGATCTAGGTAATGAAAAACTGTTTTTT
>NA|19|NA|TRBV7-7|TRBJ1-1
CASSLVWAGRVVVGTEAFF
TGTGCTAGCAGCTTAGTTTGGGCAGGGAGGGTTGTTGTGGGTACTGAAGCTTTCTTT
>NA|13|NA|TRBV6-5|TRBJ2-1
CASSSPGQGEQFF
TGTGCCAGCTCCTCTCCCGGCCAGGGAGAGCAGTTCTTC
>NA|13|TRBD1|TRBV10-1|TRBJ1-1
CASNNDVGQQAFF
TGCGCCAGCAACAATGATGTGGGACAGCAAGCTTTCTTT